The sequence of this T cell receptor beta chain was determined in a study of cytomegalovirus exposure and HLA in healthy donors. Study-level findings and limits: Prior analysis indicated that the majority of TCR beta V segments exhibited productivity approximately 87% or approximately 30% of the time.

Germline-derived CDR1 and CDR2 are SNHLY and FYNNEI. V lost 9 bases, J lost 2 bases, and 11 bases lay in between. The CDR3 runs to 13 residues. With respect to this clone: Its antigen is unknown.

PCR amplification relied on 60 Vbeta primers (plus 13 Jbeta primers). The assay was immunoSEQ multiplex PCR, and TCRdb's table has in-frame clones only and misses some. The table records approximately 190,000 clones, roughly 70% of them present only once. Sequenced input: PBMCs. This sequence joins TRBV2 and TRBJ1-3; a weak D match, TRBD1 (6 bases). This receptor was obtained from a woman aged 30 to 39 in good health and CMV-seronegative. CDR3 bases: TGTGCCAGTCTCCGGGACACTGGAAACACCATATATTTT. It is translated as CASLRDTGNTIYF.